A selection of T cell receptor beta chains follows, all from one sample in a study of regulatory T cells in long-lasting Graves disease. TCRdb reanalysed the multiplex PCR reads using MiXCR and keeps one entry per CDR3 protein. The sample has 400,000 to 500,000 distinct CDR3 sequences, around 21% seen once. The sample here was peripheral blood mononuclear cells (PBMCs), taken when the disease was refractory, from a patient treated with antithyroid drugs. The receptors were gathered from a female donor with Graves disease. CDR3s include the opening cysteine and the closing phenylalanine or tryptophan. D genes are given only for firm matches. Where a row states a size, it is once, few, many or the class of an expanded clone; other rows omit it.

cdr3_nt cdr3_aa j_call clone_size d_call v_call
TGTGCCAGTAGTATGTGGTCCGACACCGGGGAGCTGTTTTTT CASSMWSDTGELFF TRBJ2-2 NA NA TRBV19
TGTGCCAGCAGTGAGGGGTCTTCAGGAGAGACCCAGTACTTC CASSEGSSGETQYF TRBJ2-5 NA NA TRBV25-1
TGTGCCAGCAGCGGGGACTGGAACACTGAAGCTTTCTTT CASSGDWNTEAFF TRBJ1-1 many NA TRBV2
TGTGCCAGCAGTTACCCGGGGGGTAATTCACCCCTCCACTTT CASSYPGGNSPLHF TRBJ1-6 many NA TRBV6-5
TGTGCCAGCAGCGCAACAGGGGGCGCTGGGGCCAACGTCCTGACTTTC CASSATGGAGANVLTF TRBJ2-6 NA TRBD1 TRBV7-2
TGCAGTGCTAAACAGGGGAACTCTGAAGCTTTCTTT CSAKQGNSEAFF TRBJ1-1 many TRBD1 TRBV20-1
TGTGCCAGCAGCGCCCCACGGGACTTACACTCTGGGGCCAACGTCCTGACTTTC CASSAPRDLHSGANVLTF TRBJ2-6 NA NA TRBV9
TGTGCCAGTACTGTCCTGGACGGGAGCTCCTACGAGCAGTACTTC CASTVLDGSSYEQYF TRBJ2-7 few NA TRBV6-1
TGTGCCAGCAGTTTTCGGACCACGGCGGGGCCCGGGGAGCTGTTTTTT CASSFRTTAGPGELFF TRBJ2-2 NA NA TRBV28
TGTGCCAGCAGTACCGGGACTAGTCTTTCCCATAATGAGCAGTTCTTC CASSTGTSLSHNEQFF TRBJ2-1 NA TRBD2 TRBV2
TGTGCCAGCAGCGGTCTAGCGAGTAAAAACATTCAGTACTTC CASSGLASKNIQYF TRBJ2-4 few NA TRBV13
TGTGCCAGCCGCGCTCTAGCGGGAGGGCCACAAGAGACCCAGTACTTC CASRALAGGPQETQYF TRBJ2-5 NA TRBD2 TRBV27
TGTGCCAGCAGTTCCGGACAGGACTTCTCCTACGAGCAGTACTTC CASSSGQDFSYEQYF TRBJ2-7 many TRBD1 TRBV6-5
TGTGCCAGCAGCCAAGATCTTGGGGGAGGGCCCTACGAGCAGTACTTC CASSQDLGGGPYEQYF TRBJ2-7 few TRBD2 TRBV3-1
TGTGCCAGCAGACTCGGTCTGGCGGGGTCTGGAAACACCATATATTTT CASRLGLAGSGNTIYF TRBJ1-3 many NA TRBV11-2
TGTGCCAGCACCCAACAGGGGCTGGGGGGCTACACCTTC CASTQQGLGGYTF TRBJ1-2 many TRBD1 TRBV28
TGTGCCAGCTCACCATGGCAAGACAGACAGGGCCGCTACGAGCAGTACTTC CASSPWQDRQGRYEQYF TRBJ2-7 few TRBD1 TRBV18
TGTGCCAGCTCCCCGACTAGCGGTCGGACGGGGGAGCTGTTTTTT CASSPTSGRTGELFF TRBJ2-2 few TRBD2 TRBV7-9
TGCAGTGCTAGTAATCCCGGTGGCTACACCTTC CSASNPGGYTF TRBJ1-2 many NA TRBV20-1
TGTGCCAGCAGGGCCGGGACAGTCCAAGAGACCCAGTACTTC CASRAGTVQETQYF TRBJ2-5 many TRBD1 TRBV2
TGTGCCAGCAGGCGAGAAGGGGGCGCGGAGACCCAGTACTTC CASRREGGAETQYF TRBJ2-5 many TRBD1 TRBV12-3/TRBV12-4
TGTGCCAGCAGTAGCGGTTTACGGTGGACCGCCTACGAGCAGTACTTC CASSSGLRWTAYEQYF TRBJ2-7 few NA TRBV25-1
TGTGCCAGCAGTACAGGGGAGACCAACACTGAAGCTTTCTTT CASSTGETNTEAFF TRBJ1-1 many TRBD1 TRBV6-1
TGTGCCAGCAGGTCCGGGACACCCAACCCCGGAGAACTAGCGGGAGATTTAGACATTCAGTACTTC CASRSGTPNPGELAGDLDIQYF TRBJ2-4 NA TRBD2 TRBV6-1
TGTGCCATCAGCCGACAGGGTGTCATCGGGGAGCTGTTTTTT CAISRQGVIGELFF TRBJ2-2 NA TRBD1 TRBV10-3
TGTGCCAGCAGCCATACCCCGACCGGGGAGCTGTTTTTT CASSHTPTGELFF TRBJ2-2 many NA TRBV11-2
TGTGCCAGCGGGGGGGTGGATCGGCAGCCCCAGCATTTT CASGGVDRQPQHF TRBJ1-5 many NA TRBV2
TGTGCCAGCAGTTTTTGGCAGGGAGGGTACGAGCAGTACTTC CASSFWQGGYEQYF TRBJ2-7 few TRBD2 TRBV12-3/TRBV12-4
TGCAGTGCTACCCCTGACAGCGAGCAGTACTTC CSATPDSEQYF TRBJ2-7 few NA TRBV20-1
TGTGCCATTCCACTAGGGACTACTCAAGAGACCCAGTACTTC CAIPLGTTQETQYF TRBJ2-5 NA TRBD2 TRBV24-1
TGTGCCAGCTCACCCGACCAGGGATCTGATCACACTGAAGCTTTCTTT CASSPDQGSDHTEAFF TRBJ1-1 NA NA TRBV18
TGTGCCAGCAGCTACGACACTGCCACCTACGAGCAGTACTTC CASSYDTATYEQYF TRBJ2-7 many NA TRBV13
TGTGCCAGCAGCTCCAGCGCTAGCGGGAGGTTCTACGAGCGGTACTTC CASSSSASGRFYERYF TRBJ2-7 few TRBD2 TRBV7-8
TGTGCCAGTGGGTGGGCACTAGCGGTCTCCTACGAGCAGTACTTC CASGWALAVSYEQYF TRBJ2-7 many TRBD2 TRBV12-3/TRBV12-4
TGCAGTGCTAGAGATCGGGTAGGGACAGTCCCCTACGAGCAGTACTTC CSARDRVGTVPYEQYF TRBJ2-7 few TRBD1 TRBV20-1